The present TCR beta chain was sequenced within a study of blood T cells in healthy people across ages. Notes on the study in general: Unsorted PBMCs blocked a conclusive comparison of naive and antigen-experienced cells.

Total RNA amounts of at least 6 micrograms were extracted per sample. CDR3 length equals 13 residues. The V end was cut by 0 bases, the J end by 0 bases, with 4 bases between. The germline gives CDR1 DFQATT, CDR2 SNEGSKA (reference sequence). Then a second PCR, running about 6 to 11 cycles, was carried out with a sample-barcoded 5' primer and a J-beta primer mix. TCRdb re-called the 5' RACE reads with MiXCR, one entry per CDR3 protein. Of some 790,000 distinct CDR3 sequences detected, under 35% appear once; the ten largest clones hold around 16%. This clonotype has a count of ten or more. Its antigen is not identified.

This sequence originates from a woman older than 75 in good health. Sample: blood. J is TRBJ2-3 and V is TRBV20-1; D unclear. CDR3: CSARDESTDTQYF. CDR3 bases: TGCAGTGCTAGAGATGAGAGCACAGATACGCAGTATTTT.